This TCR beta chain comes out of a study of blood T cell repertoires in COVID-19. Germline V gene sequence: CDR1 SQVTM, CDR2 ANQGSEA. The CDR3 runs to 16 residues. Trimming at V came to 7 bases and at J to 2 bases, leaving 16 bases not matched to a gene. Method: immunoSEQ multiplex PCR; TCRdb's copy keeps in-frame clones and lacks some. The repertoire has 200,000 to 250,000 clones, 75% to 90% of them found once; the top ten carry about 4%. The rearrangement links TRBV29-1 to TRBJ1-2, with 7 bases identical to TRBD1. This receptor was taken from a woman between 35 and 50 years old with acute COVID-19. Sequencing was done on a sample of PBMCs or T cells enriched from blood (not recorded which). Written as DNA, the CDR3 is TGCAGCGCCAAATCGGATACAGGGGAGGTCAACTATGGCTACACCTTC. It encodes CSAKSDTGEVNYGYTF.